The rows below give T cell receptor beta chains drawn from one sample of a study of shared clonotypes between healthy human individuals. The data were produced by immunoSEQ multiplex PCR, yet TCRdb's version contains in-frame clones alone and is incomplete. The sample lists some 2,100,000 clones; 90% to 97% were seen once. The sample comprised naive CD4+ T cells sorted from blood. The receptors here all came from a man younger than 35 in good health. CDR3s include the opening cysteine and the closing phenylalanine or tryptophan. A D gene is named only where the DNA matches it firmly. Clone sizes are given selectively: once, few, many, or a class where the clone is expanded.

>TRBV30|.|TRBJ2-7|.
TGTGCCTGGAGAAGAGGGGAGGACGAGCAGTACTTC
CAWRRGEDEQYF
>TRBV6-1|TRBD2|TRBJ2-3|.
TGTGCCAGCAGTGAAGTAGCGGGGGGGCGAGCGACAGATACGCAGTATTTT
CASSEVAGGRATDTQYF
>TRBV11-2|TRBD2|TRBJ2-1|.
TGTGCCAGCAGCCCCCCACCGGGACTAACCTACAATGAGCAGTTCTTC
CASSPPPGLTYNEQFF
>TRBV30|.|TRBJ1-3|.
TGTGCCTGGAGTGTACGCCAGGGACGCTCTGGAAACACCATATATTTT
CAWSVRQGRSGNTIYF
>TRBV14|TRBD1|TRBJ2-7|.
TGTGCCAGCAGCCTTGGGACAGGGTGGGAGCAGTACTTC
CASSLGTGWEQYF
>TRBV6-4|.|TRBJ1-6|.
TGTGCCAGCGCCGGCGGACCAAACAGTCCCCTCCACTTT
CASAGGPNSPLHF
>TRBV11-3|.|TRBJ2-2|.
TGTGCCAGCAGCTTAAGCTGGGGCGATACCACTACCGGGGAGCTGTTTTTT
CASSLSWGDTTTGELFF
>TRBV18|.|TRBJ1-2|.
TGTGCCAGCTCACCACGGGACGGCTACTATGGCTACACCTTC
CASSPRDGYYGYTF
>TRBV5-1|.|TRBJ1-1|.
TGCGCCAGCAGCCCCCCAAACCAAGGTTTAACTGAAGCTTTCTTT
CASSPPNQGLTEAFF
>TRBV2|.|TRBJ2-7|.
TGTGCCAGCAGTGAAGTACCGGGCTCCTACGAGCAGTACTTC
CASSEVPGSYEQYF
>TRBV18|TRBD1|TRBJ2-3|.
TGTGCCAGCTCACCACCATTGGGCAGGGGGACAGATACGCAGTATTTT
CASSPPLGRGTDTQYF
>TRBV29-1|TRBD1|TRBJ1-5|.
TGCAGCGTTAAAACAGGGGGGCATAGCAATCAGCCCCGGCATTTT
CSVKTGGHSNQPRHF
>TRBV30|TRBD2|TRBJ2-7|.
TGTGCCTGGACTCCGGGACTAGCGTACGAGCAGTACTTC
CAWTPGLAYEQYF
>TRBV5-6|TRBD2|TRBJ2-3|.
TGTGCCAGCAGCCTAGGACTAGCGGGGGAGACGCAGTATTTT
CASSLGLAGETQYF
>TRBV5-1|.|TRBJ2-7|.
TGCGCCAGCAGCCGAGACGGGGCCACTCTCTACGAGCAGTACTTC
CASSRDGATLYEQYF
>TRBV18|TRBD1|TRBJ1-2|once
TGTGCCAGCTCAGAACAGGGGGTGTCTTCATACACCTTC
CASSEQGVSSYTF
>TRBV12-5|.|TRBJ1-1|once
TGTGCTAGTGGTAGGACAGAGAACACTGAAGCTTTCTTT
CASGRTENTEAFF
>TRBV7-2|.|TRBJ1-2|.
TGTGCCAGCAGCCCCTACGCAGGGCCCGGTGGCTACACCTTC
CASSPYAGPGGYTF
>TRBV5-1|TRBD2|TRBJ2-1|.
TGCGCCAGCAGCTGGGGACTAGCGGATTACAATGAGCAGTTCTTC
CASSWGLADYNEQFF
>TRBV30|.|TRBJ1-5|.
TGTGCCTATGCGACGGGGCTGCGCAATCAGCCCCAGCATTTT
CAYATGLRNQPQHF